The present TCR beta chain was sequenced within a study of T cell responses to AZD1222 COVID-19 vaccine. Trimming stripped 7 bases from V and 6 bases from J, with 14 bases between. Germline-derived CDR1 and CDR2 are KGHDR and SFDVKD. The CDR3 totals 13 residues. The method was immunoSEQ multiplex PCR; TCRdb's version includes in-frame clones alone and lacks a portion of them. The data show roughly 53,000 clones, 75% to 90% seen once. The source of this sequence is an adult in good health. Sequences were derived from peripheral blood, sampled on day 0 of MenACWY control vaccination. The chain is built from TRBV24-1 and TRBJ1-2; possibly TRBD1 for D (6 bases). The CDR3 sequence: CATSVGGWNGYTF. CDR3 sequence (DNA): TGTGCCACCAGCGTAGGGGGGTGGAATGGCTACACCTTC.